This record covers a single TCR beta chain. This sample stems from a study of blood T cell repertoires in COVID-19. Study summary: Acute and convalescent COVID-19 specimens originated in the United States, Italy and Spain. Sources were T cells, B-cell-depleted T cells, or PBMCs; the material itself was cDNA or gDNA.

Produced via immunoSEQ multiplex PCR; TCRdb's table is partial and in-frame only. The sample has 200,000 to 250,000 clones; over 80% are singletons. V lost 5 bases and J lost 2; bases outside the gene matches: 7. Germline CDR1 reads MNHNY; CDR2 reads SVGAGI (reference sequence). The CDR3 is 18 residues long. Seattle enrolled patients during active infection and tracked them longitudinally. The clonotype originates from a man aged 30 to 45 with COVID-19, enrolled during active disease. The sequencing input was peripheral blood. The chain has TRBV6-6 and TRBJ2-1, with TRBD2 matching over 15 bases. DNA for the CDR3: TGTGCCAGCAGTCGAGGAGGGACTAGCGGGGGGCCCTACAATGAGCAGTTCTTC. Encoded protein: CASSRGGTSGGPYNEQFF.